This T cell receptor (beta chain) was identified in a study of T cell changes during pregnancy in multiple sclerosis. Libraries were prepared by immunoSEQ multiplex PCR; TCRdb keeps only in-frame clonotypes and omits some of them. This table has roughly 99,000 clones, under 95% appearing once. Looked up from germline, CDR1 is MDHEN and CDR2 is SYDVKM. V dropped 3 bases and J dropped 10; count of bases not matched to a gene: 7. The CDR3 contains 15 residues. The chain uses TRBV28 and TRBJ2-1; 12 nucleotides align to TRBD2. The specimen was peripheral blood, collected after pregnancy. The clonotype comes from a female donor in good health, enrolled as a control in a pregnancy study. CDR3 in DNA: TGTGCCAGCAGTTTGGTCCTAGCGGGAGGGTGGGAGCAGTTCTTC. This translates into CASSLVLAGGWEQFF.